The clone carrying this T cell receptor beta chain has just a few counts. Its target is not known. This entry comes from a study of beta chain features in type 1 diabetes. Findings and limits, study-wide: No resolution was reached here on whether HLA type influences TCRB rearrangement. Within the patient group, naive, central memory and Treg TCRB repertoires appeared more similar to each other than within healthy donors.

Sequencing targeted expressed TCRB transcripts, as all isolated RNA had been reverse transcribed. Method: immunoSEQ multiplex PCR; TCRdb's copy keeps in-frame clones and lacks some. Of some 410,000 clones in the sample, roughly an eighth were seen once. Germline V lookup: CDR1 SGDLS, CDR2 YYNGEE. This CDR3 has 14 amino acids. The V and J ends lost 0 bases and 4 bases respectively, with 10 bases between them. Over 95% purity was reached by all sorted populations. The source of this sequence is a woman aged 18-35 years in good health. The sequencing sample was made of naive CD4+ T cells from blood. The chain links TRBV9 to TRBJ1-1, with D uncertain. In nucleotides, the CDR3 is TGTGCCAGCAGCGTAGACAGACGGGGCACTGAAGCTTTCTTT. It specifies CASSVDRRGTEAFF.